This passage covers 22 T cell receptor beta chains from one sample sequenced in a study of tumor-infiltrating lymphocytes in glioblastoma multiforme. TCR beta libraries were built from RNA through three nested multiplex PCR rounds using modified ARM-PCR. MiXCR was run by TCRdb on the multiplex PCR reads, yielding one entry per CDR3 protein. The table has 20,000 or so distinct CDR3 sequences, 65% to 80% seen once. What was sequenced was peripheral blood. All receptors derive from a male donor with glioblastoma.

By proportion, this clonotype is large. The chain combines TRBV11-2 with TRBJ1-1, with D possibly TRBD1 on 6 matching bases. This CDR3 contains 13 residues. CDR1 is SGHAT, CDR2 FQNNGV, per germline. Trimming removed 5 bases from V and 8 bases from J, with 15 bases in between. CDR3 DNA: TGTGCCAGCAGCCTCCAACGGGGGCTGGAAGCTTTCTTT. Translating gives CASSLQRGLEAFF.

The V gene is TRBV20-1, the J gene TRBJ2-3; possible D gene TRBD2, 7 bases. CDR3 length equals 15 residues. Trimming removed 3 bases from V and 6 bases from J, with 19 bases in between. Germline CDR1 reads DFQATT; CDR2 reads SNEGSKA (reference sequence). The CDR3 sequence is CSASRGGAVADTQYF. The CDR3 nucleotides read TGCAGTGCTAGTCGAGGGGGGGCCGTTGCTGATACGCAGTATTTT.

This clonotype was seen ten or more times. This chain connects TRBV5-4 to TRBJ2-1; D call uncertain. The CDR3 is 14 amino acids. The germline V gene encodes CDR1 SGHNT and CDR2 YYREEE (reference sequence). The germline V and J ends were trimmed by 2 bases and 8 bases, with 14 bases remaining between them. CDR3 sequence: CASSFVSRRHEQFF. Here the CDR3 DNA reads TGTGCCAGCAGCTTTGTTTCGCGACGCCATGAGCAGTTCTTC.

As for this clonotype: Mismatch with germline at one junction end may stem from a read error. CDR3 amino acids: CANSLGTTGGNEQFF. CDR3 coding DNA: TGTGCCAACAGCTTAGGTACCACGGGGGGCAATGAGCAGTTCTTT. This chain uses TRBV11-2 with TRBJ2-1; D may be TRBD2 (7 bases). The germline V gene encodes CDR1 SGHAT and CDR2 FQNNGV. The CDR3 has 15 amino acids.

The rearrangement joins TRBV11-3 to TRBJ2-7, with unresolved D. This CDR3 region has 12 residues. Trimming removed 5 bases from V and 3 bases from J, with 8 bases in between. CDR1 is SGHNT and CDR2 is YENEEA in the germline V gene. The CDR3 region has the DNA TGTGCCAGCAGCCTCGACGGCTACGAGCAGTACTTC. As protein: CASSLDGYEQYF.

As for this clonotype: A read error may explain this, as a much larger clone is one base away. The chain employs TRBV10-3 and TRBJ2-7; 14 bases agree with TRBD2. This CDR3 has 16 residues. Per the germline V gene, CDR1 is ENHRY and CDR2 is SYGVKD. CDR3 DNA sequence: TGTGCCATCGGGGTGACTAGCGGGAGGGCCGGGAACGAGCAGTGCTTC. It yields the protein CAIGVTSGRAGNEQCF.

The chain links TRBV11-1 to TRBJ2-1, with 7 bases that match TRBD2. V was clipped by 8 bases and J by 6 bases; unmatched bases: 10. This CDR3 spans 14 amino acids. Germline-derived CDR1 and CDR2 are SGHAT and FQDESV (reference sequence). The CDR3 here is CASRKGGSCNEQFF. In DNA form, the CDR3 reads TGTGCCAGCCGGAAAGGCGGGAGTTGCAATGAGCAGTTCTTC.

The CDR3 region is CASSPGVSTGELFF. The CDR3 nucleotides are TGTGCCAGCAGCCCAGGGGTCTCCACCGGGGAGCTGTTTTTT. The chain recombines TRBV11-3 with TRBJ2-2, with TRBD1 as a possible D gene (6 bases). Germline V CDR1 and CDR2: SGHNT, YENEEA. This CDR3 comprises 14 residues. The V and J ends lost 5 bases and 4 bases respectively, with 11 bases between them.

V is TRBV10-3 and J is TRBJ2-7; 11 nucleotides line up with TRBD1. Germline values: CDR1 ENHRY, CDR2 SYGVKD. The CDR3 extends over 15 amino acids. Germline trimming cut 3 bases from V and 2 bases from J; bases unmatched to any gene: 3. CDR3 bases: TGTGCCATCAGTGACGGGACAGGGGGGACCTACGAGCAGTACTTC. Translating it yields CAISDGTGGTYEQYF.

The V gene is TRBV7-9, the J gene TRBJ2-6; D is ambiguous. V dropped 5 bases and J dropped 0 bases, with 17 bases sitting between them. The CDR3 contains 18 residues. Germline CDR1 is SEHNR and CDR2 is FQNEAQ (reference sequence). CDR3 loop: CASSKAHPTPSGANVLTF. The CDR3 DNA sequence: TGTGCCAGCAGCAAAGCCCACCCAACTCCCTCTGGGGCCAACGTCCTGACTTTC.

This chain joins TRBV5-1 and TRBJ2-2, with 8 bases identical to TRBD2. The V and J ends lost 7 bases and 0 bases, in that order; junction bases with no gene match: 5. Germline CDR1 reads SGHRS; CDR2 reads YFSETQ. The CDR3 is made up of 15 amino acids. The CDR3 here is CASGRGGTNTGELFF. CDR3 bases: TGCGCCAGCGGCCGGGGGGGAACGAACACCGGGGAGCTGTTTTTT. The full variable domain, rest sourced from reference TRBV5-1 and TRBJ2-2, is KAGVTQTPRYLIKTRGQQVTLSCSPISGHRSVSWYQQTPGQGLQFLFEYFSETQRNKGNFPGRFSGRQFSNSRSEMNVSTLELGDSALYLCASGRGGTNTGELFFGEGSRLTVL.

J is TRBJ1-2 and V is TRBV12-3 or TRBV12-4; D not resolved. The CDR3 consists of 13 residues. With 2 bases removed from V and 8 bases from J, the gap between germline ends came to 12 bases. DNA of the CDR3: TGTGCCAGCAGTTTAAGGCACTTGGGGGGCTACACCTTC. Translating gives CASSLRHLGGYTF.

On this clonotype itself: A read error may be the cause here, since a much bigger clone is one base away. The chain uses TRBV28 and TRBJ1-5; D gene ambiguous. Trimming pared 7 bases from V and 9 bases from J, leaving 16 bases between. The CDR3 consists of 13 residues. CDR1 is MDHEN, CDR2 SYDVKM, per germline. The CDR3, as DNA: TGTGCCAGCAATGGATACCTCAGCCGGCCCCAGCATTTT. It specifies CASNGYLSRPQHF. Using reference TRBV28 and TRBJ1-5 for the parts outside the CDR3, the full variable domain is DVKVTQSSRYLVKRTGEKVFLECVQDMDHENMFWYRQDPGLGLRLIYFSYDVKMKEKGDIPEGYSVSREKKERFSLILESASTNQTSMYLCASNGYLSRPQHFGDGTRLSIL.

This chain connects TRBV6-1 to TRBJ1-5; a weak D match, TRBD1 (5 bases). CDR1 is MNHNS, CDR2 SASEGT, per germline. CDR3 length equals 15 residues. With 1 base removed from V and 6 bases from J, the gap between germline ends came to 13 bases. In nucleotides, the CDR3 is TGTGCCAGCAGTGAAGAGGGAAGGGGAGGTCAGCCCCAGCATTTT. Its translation: CASSEEGRGGQPQHF.

To note about this clonotype: One end of the junction fails to match germline, which may point to a read error. The J gene is TRBJ1-1, the V gene TRBV5-5; 8 bases align to TRBD1. The CDR3 loop spans 15 amino acids. Germline V gene data show CDR1 as SGHKS and CDR2 as YYEKEE (reference sequence). The CDR3 DNA reads as TGTGCCAGCAGCTTACCGGACAGGGCGAACACCGAAGCTTCCTTT. Amino acid sequence: CASSLPDRANTEASF.

This clonotype is categorized as large. The chain carries TRBV11-1 and TRBJ2-1; unclear D gene. V was trimmed by 1 base and J by 3 bases, leaving 4 bases between them. Germline V lookup: CDR1 SGHAT, CDR2 FQDESV (reference sequence). The CDR3 has 13 residues. The CDR3 spells CASSLGGYNEQFF. The CDR3 DNA is TGTGCCAGCAGCTTAGGGGGCTACAATGAGCAGTTCTTC. Drawing the rest from reference TRBV11-1 and TRBJ2-1, the complete variable domain is EAEVAQSPRYKITEKSQAVAFWCDPISGHATLYWYRQILGQGPELLVQFQDESVVDDSQLPKDRFSAERLKGVDSTLKIQPAELGDSAMYLCASSLGGYNEQFFGPGTRLTVL.

This rearrangement joins TRBV11-2 to TRBJ2-2; 8 bases map to TRBD1. This CDR3 region has 16 residues. Trimming took 3 bases from V and 6 from J; bases not matched to a gene: 9. CDR1 is SGHAT and CDR2 is FQNNGV in the germline V gene. CDR3 DNA: TGTGCCAGCAGCTTCCCCGGACAGGGTAGATCCGGGGAGCTGTTTTTT. Its translation is CASSFPGQGRSGELFF.

Notes on this clonotype: The junction departs from germline at one end; a sequencing error may be responsible. This chain links TRBV20-1 with TRBJ2-5; 9 nucleotides agree with TRBD2. The germline V gene encodes CDR1 DFQATT and CDR2 SNEGSKA (reference sequence). This CDR3 has 16 residues. The CDR3 here is CSARDLAGDHHETQYF. The CDR3 DNA follows: TGCAGTGCTAGAGATTTAGCGGGAGATCACCACGAGACCCAGTACTTC.

This clonotype has just one count. A read error is likely, as this CDR3 ends without the conserved phenylalanine or tryptophan. This chain connects TRBV29-1 to TRBJ2-7; TRBD1 might be the D (5 bases). The germline V and J ends were trimmed by 2 bases and 0 bases, with 11 bases remaining between them. This CDR3 has 14 amino acids. The germline gives CDR1 SQVTM, CDR2 ANQGSEA. This CDR3 is CSVELGPTSYEQYS. The DNA of the CDR3 is TGCAGCGTTGAATTGGGGCCTACCTCCTACGAGCAGTACTCC.

As regards this clonotype: This clone may be a read error of a much larger clone one base away. The gene calls are TRBV5-1 and TRBJ2-7; tentative D call: TRBD1 (5 bases). The CDR3 extends over 14 amino acids. Germline V gene sequence: CDR1 SGHRS, CDR2 YFSETQ. The CDR3 coding sequence is TGCGCCAGCAGCTTGGCGGACAACCTCCGCGAGCATTACTTC. It yields the protein CASSLADNLREHYF. Together with reference TRBV5-1 and TRBJ2-7, the CDR3 gives the full variable domain: KAGVTQTPRYLIKTRGQQVTLSCSPISGHRSVSWYQQTPGQGLQFLFEYFSETQRNKGNFPGRFSGRQFSNSRSEMNVSTLELGDSALYLCASSLADNLREHYFGPGTRLTVT.

For this clonotype: Compared with germline, one end of the junction differs, possibly owing to a read error. The rearrangement uses TRBV11-3 and TRBJ2-1; 11 bases are shared with TRBD2. CDR1 is SGHNT, CDR2 YENEEA, per germline. The CDR3 is made up of 15 amino acids. Here the CDR3 DNA reads TGTGCCAGCGGCCTCCTAGCGGGAGGAGGCAATGAGCATCTCTTC. Protein product: CASGLLAGGGNEHLF. The full variable domain, in which reference TRBV11-3 and TRBJ2-1 provide the parts outside the CDR3, is EAGVVQSPRYKIIEKKQPVAFWCNPISGHNTLYWYLQNLGQGPELLIRYENEEAVDDSQLPKDRFSAERLKGVDSTLKIQPAELGDSAVYLCASGLLAGGGNEHLFGPGTRLTVL.

This clonotype was counted at least ten times. This chain uses TRBV12-3 or TRBV12-4 with TRBJ2-2; D perhaps matches TRBD1 (7 bases). The V end lost 3 bases, the J end lost 5 bases, and 13 bases lay between the germline ends. This CDR3 is built from 15 residues. DNA for the CDR3: TGTGCCAGCAGTTTTCAGGCAGGGGGGACCGGGGAGCTGTTTTTT. It specifies CASSFQAGGTGELFF.